This TCR beta chain was documented in a study of T-cell memory formation after mild COVID-19. Whole-study findings and limits: Memory from before infection featured some responding clones, which suggests cross-reactive memory joined.

Using its own MiXCR run on the 5' RACE reads, TCRdb lists one record per CDR3 protein. The sample yields about 430,000 distinct CDR3 sequences, 24% seen once. Points on this clonotype: The antigen remains unidentified.

V was clipped by 2 bases and J by 5 bases, with 10 bases between them. The CDR3 contains 14 residues. CDR1 is SGHRS and CDR2 is YFSETQ in the germline V gene. Sequenced material: PBMCs or a T cell subset sorted from them (not recorded which). The V gene is TRBV5-1, the J gene TRBJ2-2; maybe TRBD2 (6 bases). The receptor was derived from an adult woman who had mild COVID-19 (a few samples of this study predate the infection). Cell type and time point are not known. Here the CDR3 DNA reads TGCGCCAGCAGCTTCAAAAGCGGGACCGGGGAGCTGTTTTTT. The encoded protein is CASSFKSGTGELFF.